This TCR beta chain derives from a study of T cell changes during pregnancy in multiple sclerosis. Germline V lookup: CDR1 SGHDT, CDR2 YYEEEE. This CDR3 is built from 15 residues. V lost 2 bases, J lost 8 bases, and 8 bases stayed unmatched. Method: immunoSEQ multiplex PCR; TCRdb's copy keeps in-frame clones and lacks some. The sample records some 70,000 clones, 80% to 95% being singletons. This clonotype originated in a female donor with multiple sclerosis, enrolled in a pregnancy study. This chain connects TRBV5-6 to TRBJ2-1; TRBD2 aligns across 9 bases. The specimen comprised peripheral blood, sampled in the first trimester of pregnancy. This chain's CDR3 is CASSFLAGDRHEQFF. Here the CDR3 DNA reads TGTGCCAGCAGCTTTTTAGCGGGAGATAGGCATGAGCAGTTCTTC. The full variable domain, in which reference TRBV5-6 and TRBJ2-1 provide the parts outside the CDR3, is DAGVTQSPTHLIKTRGQQVTLRCSPKSGHDTVSWYQQALGQGPQFIFQYYEEEERQRGNFPDRFSGHQFPNYSSELNVNALLLGDSALYLCASSFLAGDRHEQFFGPGTRLTVL.